This passage covers 24 T cell receptor beta chains from one sample sequenced in a study of beta chain features in type 1 diabetes. The investigators reverse transcribed all of the isolated RNA, so they sequenced expressed TCRB transcripts. Assay: immunoSEQ multiplex PCR; the TCRdb copy retains only in-frame clones and omits some. This sample carries hundreds of thousands of clones, 11% to 15% of them seen once, and the ten largest clones take about 0.04%. What was sequenced was naive CD4+ T cells from blood. These receptors all stem from a young man in good health.

CDR3 in amino acids: CASSPMDRINYGYTF. CDR3 in DNA: TGTGCCAGCAGTCCGATGGACAGGATTAACTATGGCTACACCTTC. The rearrangement joins TRBV27 to TRBJ1-2, with TRBD1 matching over 7 bases. J gave up 1 base and V 5 bases, and 7 bases lay outside the gene matches. CDR1 is MNHEY and CDR2 is SMNVEV in the germline V gene (reference sequence). This CDR3 comprises 15 residues.

Concerning this clone: The sample carries other DNA sequences with the same CDR3. J is TRBJ2-3 and V is TRBV18; 7 positions agree with TRBD2. Looked up from germline, CDR1 is KGHSH and CDR2 is LQKENI. CDR3 size: 14 residues. V was pared by 3 bases and J by 3 bases, with 3 bases of the junction left unmatched. The DNA for the CDR3 is TGTGCCAGCTCACCCAGAGCGGGGACAGATACGCAGTATTTT. It translates to CASSPRAGTDTQYF.

This clone occurred a few times. The chain carries TRBV10-3 and TRBJ2-7; 10 bases map to TRBD1. CDR1 ENHRY and CDR2 SYGVKD come from the germline V gene. Germline trimming cut 3 bases from V and 1 base from J; bases unmatched to any gene: 9. The CDR3 has 17 residues. CDR3 sequence (DNA): TGTGCCATCAGTGAAGACAGGGGGCTGGGAAAGTCCTACGAGCAGTACGTC. Translating it yields CAISEDRGLGKSYEQYV.

This clone was observed a handful of times. The chain couples TRBV19 to TRBJ2-3; 13 positions agree with TRBD2. Trimming at V came to 7 bases and at J to 2 bases, leaving 6 bases not matched to a gene. Germline V gene sequence: CDR1 LNHDA, CDR2 SQIVND (reference sequence). The CDR3 contains 16 residues. DNA of the CDR3: TGTGCCAGTATTCCCGGGACTAGCGGGGCCACAGATACGCAGTATTTT. Its protein is CASIPGTSGATDTQYF.

The CDR3 protein is CASSQLAGGTDTQYF. The CDR3 nucleotides read TGTGCCAGCAGCCAATTAGCGGGGGGCACAGATACGCAGTATTTT. The chain is built from TRBV7-6 and TRBJ2-3, with 9 bases identical to TRBD2. The V segment lost 5 bases and the J segment 1 base; nucleotides outside the gene matches: 4. Per germline, CDR1 SGHVS and CDR2 FNYEAQ. The CDR3 is made up of 15 amino acids.

This clone was detected only a few times. V gene TRBV10-3 combines with J gene TRBJ2-1, with 10 bases that match TRBD2. Germline V gene sequence: CDR1 ENHRY, CDR2 SYGVKD. Trimming cost V 6 bases and J 2 bases; bases outside gene matches: 10. CDR3 length equals 17 residues. CDR3 in DNA: TGTGCCATCAGGGAAGCTAGCGGGAGAAGGCCCTACAATGAGCAGTTCTTC. This gives the protein CAIREASGRRPYNEQFF.

This clone was found a few times. The J gene is TRBJ2-5, the V gene TRBV12-5; the D gene is possibly TRBD2 (5 bases). Trimming left V 6 bases short and J 1 base short, with 15 bases between. The CDR3 runs to 15 residues. CDR1 and CDR2 from the germline V gene are LGHNT and FRNRAP. The CDR3 nucleotides are TGTGCTAGTGGGTCAGGAGGTATCAGCCAAGAGACCCAGTACTTC. Translated: CASGSGGISQETQYF.

This clone has just a few counts. The chain links TRBV9 to TRBJ2-6; D is unclear. The CDR3 totals 18 residues. Germline CDR1 and CDR2: SGDLS and YYNGEE. V shed 2 bases and J shed 0 bases, with 15 bases lying between them. The CDR3 nucleotides are TGTGCCAGCAGCGTCCAGGCCCAATTAGGCTCTGGGGCCAACGTCCTGACTTTC. This sequence encodes CASSVQAQLGSGANVLTF.

The genes are TRBV25-1 and TRBJ2-3, with D unclear. Trimming took 3 bases from V and 5 from J, leaving 6 bases between them. The CDR3 runs to 12 residues. Looked up from germline, CDR1 is MGHDK and CDR2 is SYGVNS. The CDR3 loop is CASSELLDTQYF. The DNA of the CDR3 is TGTGCCAGCAGTGAGCTGCTAGATACGCAGTATTTT. The whole variable domain, remainder taken from reference TRBV25-1 and TRBJ2-3, is EADIYQTPRYLVIGTGKKITLECSQTMGHDKMYWYQQDPGMELHLIHYSYGVNSTEKGDLSSESTVSRIRTEHFPLTLESARPSHTSQYLCASSELLDTQYFGPGTRLTVL.

The chain couples TRBV11-2 to TRBJ2-3, with 8 nucleotides matching TRBD2. The CDR3 runs 18 residues. J gave up 0 bases and V 0 bases, and 8 bases lay outside the gene matches. CDR1 is SGHAT, CDR2 FQNNGV, per germline. The CDR3 loop is CASSLDLGLGTSTDTQYF. The CDR3 region has the DNA TGTGCCAGCAGCTTAGATCTGGGACTAGGCACTAGCACAGATACGCAGTATTTT.

This chain connects TRBV13 to TRBJ2-7; TRBD2 matches at 7 bases. This CDR3 contains 17 residues. Germline V gene lookup returns CDR1 PRHDT and CDR2 FYEKMQ (reference sequence). V was pared by 5 bases and J by 0 bases, with 13 bases of the junction left unmatched. The CDR3 spells CASSRRGSGASSYEQYF. The CDR3 nucleotides are TGTGCCAGCAGCCGCCGGGGGAGCGGGGCTTCCTCCTACGAGCAGTACTTC.

This clone came up a few times. The gene calls are TRBV29-1 and TRBJ2-7; tentative D call: TRBD1 (5 bases). V was cut by 3 bases and J by 5 bases, with 8 bases left in between. Germline V gives CDR1 SQVTM, CDR2 ANQGSEA. The CDR3 extends over 11 amino acids. This CDR3 reads CSVDQGDEQYF. CDR3 bases: TGCAGCGTTGATCAAGGGGACGAGCAGTACTTC.

This clone occurred a few times. The gene calls are TRBV4-1 and TRBJ2-1; 7 positions match TRBD1. Trimming at V came to 0 bases and at J to 5 bases, leaving 7 bases not matched to a gene. The germline V gene encodes CDR1 MGHRA and CDR2 YSYEKL. There are 16 residues in the CDR3. CDR3 bases: TGCGCCAGCAGCCAAGACCCCGCGGACAGGCACAATGAGCAGTTCTTC. Its protein is CASSQDPADRHNEQFF.

This clone has just a few counts. The chain joins TRBV5-4 to TRBJ2-7; 10 bases map to TRBD2. Trimming cost V 0 bases and J 6 bases; bases outside gene matches: 6. Germline lookup yields CDR1 SGHNT and CDR2 YYREEE (reference sequence). This CDR3 has 15 residues. CDR3 in amino acids: CASSLGLAGAREQYV. CDR3 in DNA: TGTGCCAGCAGCTTGGGCCTAGCGGGAGCGCGCGAGCAGTACGTC.

The V gene is TRBV30, the J gene TRBJ2-1; the match to TRBD2 covers 7 bases. The CDR3 loop spans 19 amino acids. Germline CDR1 is GTSNPN and CDR2 is SVGIG (reference sequence). J lost 1 base, V lost 1 base, and 16 bases had no gene match. The CDR3 region is CAWSGAAGWRSRSYNEQFF. DNA of the CDR3: TGTGCCTGGAGTGGAGCAGCGGGATGGAGATCACGGTCCTACAATGAGCAGTTCTTC.

CDR3 loop: CASSPPGQVGELFF. The CDR3 nucleotides are TGCGCCAGCAGCCCCCCCGGGCAGGTCGGGGAGCTGTTTTTT. The chain joins TRBV5-1 to TRBJ2-2; the D is unclear. The CDR3 spans 14 residues. V lost 4 bases and J lost 7, with 14 bases in between. The V gene's germline CDR1 is SGHRS and CDR2 YFSETQ.

As regards this clone: Other DNA sequences in the same sample also yield this CDR3. The chain combines TRBV18 with TRBJ2-7; either TRBD1 or TRBD2 may fit D (5 bases each). In germline, CDR1 is KGHSH, CDR2 LQKENI. V was trimmed by 3 bases and J by 4 bases, leaving 10 bases between them. The CDR3 has 13 residues. The CDR3 loop reads CASSPGRTYEQYF. CDR3 sequence (DNA): TGTGCCAGCTCACCGGGACGCACGTACGAGCAGTACTTC.

V usage is TRBV5-1 and J usage is TRBJ2-1, with D possibly being TRBD1 or TRBD2 (6 bases each). V was shortened by 5 bases and J by 0 bases, with 12 bases between the two germline ends. The CDR3 contains 15 residues. CDR1 and CDR2 (germline): SGHRS, YFSETQ. The CDR3 sequence is CASSAGQISYNEQFF. The DNA for the CDR3 is TGCGCCAGCAGTGCGGGACAAATCTCCTACAATGAGCAGTTCTTC.

The chain joins TRBV4-1 to TRBJ2-1, with D perhaps TRBD1 or TRBD2 (5 bases each). Trimming shortened V by 4 bases and J by 2 bases, and 15 bases separated the two germline ends. Germline loops: CDR1 MGHRA, CDR2 YSYEKL. CDR3 length equals 16 residues. CDR3 amino acids: CASSPPLGTAYNEQFF. CDR3 nucleotide sequence: TGCGCCAGCAGCCCCCCCTTGGGGACGGCCTACAATGAGCAGTTCTTC.

V and J are TRBV4-1 and TRBJ2-7; TRBD1 matches 8 bases. The V gene end was trimmed by 6 bases and the J gene end by 2 bases; junction bases not matched to a gene: 9. Germline values: CDR1 MGHRA, CDR2 YSYEKL. The CDR3 contains 15 residues. CDR3 DNA: TGCGCCAGCAGTCAACAGGGGGTGAGTCCCTACGAGCAGTACTTC. Protein: CASSQQGVSPYEQYF.

This clone was found a few times. This rearrangement joins TRBV7-9 to TRBJ2-1, with 9 bases identical to TRBD1. The CDR3 has 14 residues. Losses at the gene ends were 5 bases for V and 9 bases for J; bases not matched to a gene: 8. Germline loops: CDR1 SEHNR, CDR2 FQNEAQ (reference sequence). CDR3 protein: CASSILTGGGEQFF. CDR3 in DNA: TGTGCCAGCAGCATACTGACAGGGGGAGGTGAGCAGTTCTTC.

The genes are TRBV19 and TRBJ2-1, with 7 bases aligning to TRBD2. Germline CDR1 and CDR2: LNHDA and SQIVND (reference sequence). J gave up 7 bases and V 7 bases, and 13 bases lay outside the gene matches. The CDR3 has 15 residues. This CDR3 is CASTISTGGRNEQFF. The CDR3 DNA follows: TGTGCCAGTACCATAAGTACCGGGGGGAGGAATGAGCAGTTCTTC.

This clone was counted only a few times. The V call is TRBV6-1, the J call TRBJ2-3, with 9 bases fitting TRBD2. Germline V gene lookup returns CDR1 MNHNS and CDR2 SASEGT. The CDR3 is 17 amino acids. The trim removed 0 bases at V and 5 bases at J, leaving 9 bases unmatched. This chain's CDR3 is CASSEALAGSKLDTQYF. CDR3 nucleotide sequence: TGTGCCAGCAGTGAAGCGCTAGCGGGGTCCAAATTAGATACGCAGTATTTT.

This clone has just a few counts. The chain uses TRBV7-2 and TRBJ2-3; 7 bases are a match to TRBD1. The CDR3 has 15 residues. Trimming cost V 6 bases and J 2 bases; bases outside gene matches: 8. Germline loops: CDR1 SGHTA, CDR2 FQGNSA. The CDR3 protein is CASRMGQPNTDTQYF. Written as DNA, the CDR3 is TGTGCCAGCAGGATGGGACAGCCGAACACAGATACGCAGTATTTT.